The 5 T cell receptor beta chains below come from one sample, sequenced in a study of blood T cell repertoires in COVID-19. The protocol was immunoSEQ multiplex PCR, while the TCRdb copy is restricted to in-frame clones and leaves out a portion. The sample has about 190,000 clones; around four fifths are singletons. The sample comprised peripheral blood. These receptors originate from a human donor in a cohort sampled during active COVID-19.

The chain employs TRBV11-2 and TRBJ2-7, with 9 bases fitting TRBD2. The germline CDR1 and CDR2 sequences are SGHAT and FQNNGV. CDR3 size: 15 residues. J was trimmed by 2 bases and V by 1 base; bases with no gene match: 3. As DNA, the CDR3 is TGTGCCAGCAGCTTAGGGGCTAGCGGGACCTACGAGCAGTACTTC. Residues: CASSLGASGTYEQYF.

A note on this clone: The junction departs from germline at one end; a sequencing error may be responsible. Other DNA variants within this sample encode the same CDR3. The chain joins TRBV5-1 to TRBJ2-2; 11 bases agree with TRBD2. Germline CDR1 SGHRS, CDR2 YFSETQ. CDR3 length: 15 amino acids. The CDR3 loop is CASSATSGSTGELFF. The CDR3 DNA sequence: TGCGCTAGCAGCGCTACTAGCGGGAGCACCGGGGAGCTGTTTTTT.

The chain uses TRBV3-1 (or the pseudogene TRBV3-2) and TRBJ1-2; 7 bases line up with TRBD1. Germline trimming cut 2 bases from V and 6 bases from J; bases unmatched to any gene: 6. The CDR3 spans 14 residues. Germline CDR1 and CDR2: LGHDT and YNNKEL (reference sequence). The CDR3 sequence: CASSQPGGGNGYTF. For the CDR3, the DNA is TGTGCCAGCAGCCAACCGGGAGGGGGCAATGGCTACACCTTC.

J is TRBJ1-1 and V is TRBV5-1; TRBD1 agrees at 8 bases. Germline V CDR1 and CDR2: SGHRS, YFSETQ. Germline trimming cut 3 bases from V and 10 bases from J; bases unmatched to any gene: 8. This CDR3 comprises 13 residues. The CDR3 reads CASSSLDRGGAFF. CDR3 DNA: TGCGCCAGCAGCTCCCTAGACAGGGGCGGAGCTTTCTTT.

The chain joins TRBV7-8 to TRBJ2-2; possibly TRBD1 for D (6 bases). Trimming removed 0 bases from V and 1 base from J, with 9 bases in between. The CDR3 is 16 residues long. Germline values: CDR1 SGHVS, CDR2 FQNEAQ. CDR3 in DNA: TGTGCCAGCAGCTTAGCCCGGACAGAGAACACCGGGGAGCTGTTTTTT. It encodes CASSLARTENTGELFF.